A selection of T cell receptor beta chains follows, all from one sample in a study of blood T cell repertoires in COVID-19. Libraries were prepared by immunoSEQ multiplex PCR; TCRdb keeps only in-frame clonotypes and omits some of them. The sample shows a few hundred thousand clones, around 86% of them seen only once. The sequencing sample was made of peripheral blood. The receptors originated from a man aged 18 to 29 with active or convalescent COVID-19. Each CDR3 is given with its conserved first and last residue. The D gene is left open where the match is weak. Clone size is not always given. Where it is, it says once, few, many or a class for expanded clones.

j_call	v_call	clone_size	d_call	cdr3_aa	cdr3_nt
TRBJ2-7	TRBV6-5	.	TRBD1	CASSKTGGEQYF	TGTGCCAGCAGTAAGACAGGGGGCGAGCAGTACTTC
TRBJ1-2	TRBV21-1	.	.	CASTRKGWGWGYGYTF	TGTGCCAGCACCCGAAAGGGCTGGGGCTGGGGCTATGGCTACACCTTC
TRBJ1-1	TRBV27	.	TRBD1	CAIRPGTGGEAFF	TGTGCCATCCGTCCGGGGACAGGGGGCGAAGCTTTCTTT
TRBJ2-1	TRBV6-2/TRBV6-3	.	.	CASSYRSRGSYNEQFF	TGTGCCAGCAGTTATAGGAGTAGGGGCTCCTACAATGAGCAGTTCTTC
TRBJ2-3	TRBV4-1	.	.	CASSHSGGVGTDTQYF	TGCGCCAGCAGCCACTCCGGGGGTGTGGGCACAGATACGCAGTATTTT
TRBJ1-5	TRBV28	once	.	CASNLEPQHF	TGTGCCAGCAATCTTGAGCCCCAGCATTTT
TRBJ1-1	TRBV7-9	.	.	CAAEGGGAFF	TGTGCCGCGGAAGGTGGCGGAGCTTTCTTT
TRBJ2-2	TRBV2	.	.	CASSVGTVNTGELFF	TGTGCCAGCAGTGTCGGCACAGTGAACACCGGGGAGCTGTTTTTT
TRBJ1-2	TRBV28	.	.	CASSPKVIYGYTF	TGTGCCAGCAGCCCTAAAGTGATCTATGGCTACACCTTC
TRBJ1-5	TRBV28	.	.	CASSLGGTNQPQHF	TGTGCCAGCAGTCTAGGAGGAACCAATCAGCCCCAGCATTTT
TRBJ1-2	TRBV29-1	once	TRBD1	CSGGQGMDYGYTF	TGCAGCGGGGGACAGGGTATGGACTATGGCTACACCTTC
TRBJ2-2	TRBV9	.	TRBD1	CASSVVGTETGELFF	TGTGCCAGCAGCGTGGTCGGGACAGAGACCGGGGAGCTGTTTTTT
TRBJ1-5	TRBV5-8	.	.	CASSLGQGNEPQHF	TGTGCCAGCAGCTTGGGGCAGGGGAATGAGCCCCAGCATTTT
TRBJ2-1	TRBV25-1	.	TRBD1	CASGDRVDNEQFF	TGTGCCAGCGGAGACAGGGTGGACAATGAGCAGTTCTTC
TRBJ1-3	TRBV19	.	.	CASSNGAGNTIYF	TGTGCCAGTAGTAACGGGGCTGGAAACACCATATATTTT
TRBJ1-5	TRBV2	.	TRBD1	CASDRGSNQPQHF	TGTGCCAGCGACAGGGGAAGCAATCAGCCCCAGCATTTT
TRBJ1-3	TRBV5-6	.	.	CASSFSWEGNTIYF	TGTGCCAGCAGCTTTTCGTGGGAGGGAAACACCATATATTTT